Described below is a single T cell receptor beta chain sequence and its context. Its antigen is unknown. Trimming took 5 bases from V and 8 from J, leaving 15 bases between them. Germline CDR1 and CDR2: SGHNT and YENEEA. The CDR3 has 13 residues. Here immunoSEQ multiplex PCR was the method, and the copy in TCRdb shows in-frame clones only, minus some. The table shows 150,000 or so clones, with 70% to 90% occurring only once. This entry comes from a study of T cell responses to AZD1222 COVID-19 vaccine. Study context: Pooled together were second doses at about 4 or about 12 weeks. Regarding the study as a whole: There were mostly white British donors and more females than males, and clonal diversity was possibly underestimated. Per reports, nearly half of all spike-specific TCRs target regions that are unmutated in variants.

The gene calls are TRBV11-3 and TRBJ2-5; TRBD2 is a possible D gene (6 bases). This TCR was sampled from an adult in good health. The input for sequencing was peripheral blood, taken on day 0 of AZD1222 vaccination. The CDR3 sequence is CASSLGRSSTQYF. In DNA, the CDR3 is TGTGCCAGCAGCCTGGGGAGGAGTAGCACCCAGTACTTC.